Listed here is a single T cell receptor beta chain. This entry is derived from a study of T-cell reconstitution after alpha-beta-depleted transplantation in children. Preparation of the TCRbeta library involved a method that used unique molecular identifiers. TCRdb re-called the PCR reads with MiXCR, one entry per CDR3 protein. The sample carries 350,000 to 450,000 distinct CDR3 sequences, about 14% recorded once. This CDR3 has 16 amino acids. Trimming stripped 3 bases from V and 4 bases from J, with 17 bases between. Germline CDR1 is PRHDT and CDR2 is FYEKMQ (reference sequence). V and J are TRBV13 and TRBJ2-3; D call uncertain. Sample: PBMCs, taken from the stem cell graft. The clonotype was recovered from a human donor who donated a stem cell graft to a child with Fanconi anemia. The CDR3 spells CASSFVVGPSADTQYF. The CDR3 DNA sequence: TGTGCCAGCAGCTTTGTTGTAGGACCCTCCGCAGATACGCAGTATTTT.